The clone carrying this T cell receptor (beta chain) ranks as medium-sized. Its antigen is not known. This specimen belongs to a study of CD8 T cells in ankylosing spondylitis. TCRdb reanalysed the 5' RACE reads using MiXCR and keeps one entry per CDR3 protein. The table shows thousands of distinct CDR3 sequences, with roughly 3.9% occurring only once. Study-wide findings and caveats: Previously reported in reactive arthritis synovial fluid and blood were some of the motif variants.

The TCR originated in a female donor with ankylosing spondylitis or in good health (not recorded which). Material for sequencing was blood, either unsorted or a sorted T cell fraction (not recorded which).

CDR3 bases: TGTGCCAGCAGCGTAGAAGGGATGAACACTGAAGCTTTCTTT. Its protein product is CASSVEGMNTEAFF. V gene TRBV9 combines with J gene TRBJ1-1, with D uncertain. Trimming removed 0 bases at V and 0 bases at J, with 6 bases between. The CDR3 consists of 14 residues. Per the germline V gene, CDR1 is SGDLS and CDR2 is YYNGEE. Using reference TRBV9 and TRBJ1-1 for the parts outside the CDR3, the full variable domain is DSGVTQTPKHLITATGQRVTLRCSPRSGDLSVYWYQQSLDQGLQFLIQYYNGEERAKGNILERFSAQQFPDLHSELNLSSLELGDSALYFCASSVEGMNTEAFFGQGTRLTVV.